These 2 T cell receptor beta chains were all obtained from the same sample, sequenced in a study of a mutant IDH1 vaccine in newly diagnosed glioma. Specified time point: week 11, during vaccination. Vaccination comprised doses that each held 300 ug of mutant IDH1 20-mer peptide, plus topical imiquimod. These receptors lack a known antigen. This table comes from immunoSEQ multiplex PCR, and its TCRdb copy is limited to in-frame clones, with some not included. Seen here are some 120,000 clones, roughly 75% observed once, and the top ten hold under 5.5%. Sequenced here: PBMCs, sampled from a glioma patient whose treatment included an IDH1 peptide vaccine. Receptor source: a man aged 40-49 years with glioma.

The chain employs TRBV5-6 and TRBJ1-6; D uncertain. CDR1 is SGHDT and CDR2 is YYEEEE in the germline V gene. V lost 0 bases and J 8 bases, leaving 12 bases between the germline ends. The CDR3 extends over 15 amino acids. The CDR3 DNA is TGTGCCAGCAGCTTGGTAAGGGCGAGGCATTCACCCCTCCACTTT. It encodes CASSLVRARHSPLHF.

The rearrangement joins TRBV9 to TRBJ1-1, with D maybe TRBD1 (5 bases). V shed 0 bases and J shed 5 bases, with 8 bases lying between them. The CDR3 is 13 amino acids. In germline, CDR1 is SGDLS, CDR2 YYNGEE. The CDR3 DNA is TGTGCCAGCAGCGTAGGACAGCTTACTGAAGCTTTCTTT. It yields the protein CASSVGQLTEAFF.